A single sample is the source of the 9 T cell receptor beta chains below, sequenced in a study of blood T cell repertoires in COVID-19. The assay was immunoSEQ multiplex PCR, and TCRdb's table has in-frame clones only and misses some. The table lists fewer than 90,000 clones, more than 70% of them singletons. The sequencing sample was made of peripheral blood. These receptors all stem from an elderly woman with acute or convalescent COVID-19.

The chain carries TRBV4-3 and TRBJ1-2; D gene uncertain. Germline V CDR1 and CDR2: LGHNA, YSLEER. V lost 0 bases, J lost 6 bases, and 11 bases lay in between. The CDR3 spans 14 residues. CDR3 in amino acids: CASSQDLEGNGYTF. The CDR3 DNA reads as TGCGCCAGCAGCCAAGATCTGGAGGGAAATGGCTACACCTTC.

This clone showed up just a few times. V usage is TRBV15 and J usage is TRBJ1-1; 7 bases align to TRBD1. The V and J ends lost 1 base and 1 base, in that order; junction bases with no gene match: 3. Germline loops: CDR1 LNHNV, CDR2 YYDKDF (reference sequence). This CDR3 region has 15 residues. The CDR3 sequence is CATSRGWTGNTEAFF. The CDR3 DNA follows: TGTGCCACCAGCAGAGGCTGGACAGGGAACACTGAAGCTTTCTTT.

Concerning this clone: Other nucleotide sequences from this sample produce the same CDR3. The chain carries TRBV5-1 and TRBJ1-2; D is undetermined. The V end was cut by 3 bases, the J end by 1 base, with 7 bases between. There are 13 residues in the CDR3. Germline V gene lookup returns CDR1 SGHRS and CDR2 YFSETQ. As DNA, the CDR3 is TGCGCCAGCAGCTCTACGAATAACTATGGCTACACCTTC. It specifies CASSSTNNYGYTF.

The rearrangement links TRBV24-1 to TRBJ2-6; a weak D match, TRBD2 (5 bases). The ends were cut back, 4 bases at V and 1 base at J, with 7 bases in the middle. The CDR3 has 15 residues. The germline CDR1 and CDR2 sequences are KGHDR and SFDVKD. CDR3 in DNA: TGTGCCACCAGTGAAGAGGGATCTGGGGCCAACGTCCTGACTTTC. It translates to CATSEEGSGANVLTF.

The chain links TRBV12-3 or TRBV12-4 to TRBJ2-7; maybe TRBD1 (5 bases). With 7 bases removed from V and 3 bases from J, the gap between germline ends came to 10 bases. This CDR3 comprises 12 residues. The CDR3 is CASTGNGYEQYF. Written as DNA, the CDR3 is TGTGCCAGCACAGGGAACGGCTACGAGCAGTACTTC.

The CDR3 DNA is TGTGCCATCAGCCGCGGGGGGTCATCTAACTATGGCTACACCTTC. Translated: CAISRGGSSNYGYTF. This chain links TRBV10-3 with TRBJ1-2, with D perhaps matching TRBD1 (5 bases). With 6 bases removed from V and 0 bases from J, the gap between germline ends came to 14 bases. Looked up from germline, CDR1 is ENHRY and CDR2 is SYGVKD. This CDR3 has 15 amino acids.

J is TRBJ2-2 and V is TRBV5-1; D gene ambiguous. Germline assignment: CDR1 SGHRS and CDR2 YFSETQ. Trimming took off 4 bases at V and 1 base at J, with 11 bases between the two ends. This CDR3 contains 15 residues. CDR3 bases: TGCGCCAGCAGCCTCGAGCCGGGGAACACCGGGGAGCTGTTTTTT. Translating gives CASSLEPGNTGELFF.

Only a few counts were recorded for this clone. The chain joins TRBV5-1 to TRBJ1-3; D may be TRBD1 (6 bases). This CDR3 region has 15 residues. CDR1 is SGHRS and CDR2 is YFSETQ in the germline V gene. V was shortened by 6 bases and J by 0 bases, with 13 bases between the two germline ends. For the CDR3, the DNA is TGCGCCAGCACCCTACAGGGAGACTCTGGAAACACCATATATTTT. It encodes CASTLQGDSGNTIYF.

This clone was counted between two and nine times. This sequence joins TRBV9 and TRBJ1-4; 7 nucleotides match TRBD1. V lost 6 bases to trimming and J lost 4 bases; unmatched junction nucleotides: 9. This CDR3 comprises 15 residues. The germline V gene encodes CDR1 SGDLS and CDR2 YYNGEE. The CDR3 spells CASKKGTAFNEKLFF. CDR3 bases: TGTGCCAGCAAGAAAGGGACAGCTTTTAATGAAAAACTGTTTTTT.